This T cell receptor beta chain emerged from a study of T cells in localized non-small cell lung cancer. As concerns this clone: Its antigen is as yet unknown.

Using immunoSEQ multiplex PCR, the repertoire was profiled, and TCRdb retains in-frame clones only, with some absent. The sample lists around 1,800 clones, about 19% seen once, with 23% in the top ten. The CDR3 totals 13 residues. CDR1 is MNHGY and CDR2 is SAAAGT in the germline V gene. V was cut by 5 bases and J by 2 bases, with 7 bases left in between. Notes on the study in general: Maximal T cell clonality occurred in uninvolved adjacent lung, with tumor ranking below it. Adjacent lung held a median roughly 54 of the top 100 tumor clones. Prolonged overall survival went with higher T cell density in the blood.

This chain uses TRBV6-8 with TRBJ1-5; D remains unclear. This receptor was taken from a man aged 40 to 70 with stage III lung adenocarcinoma. This specimen was normal lung tissue next to the tumor, taken before any cancer treatment. The CDR3 nucleotides read TGTGCCAGCAGTCTGCAAGGCAATCAGCCCCAGCATTTT. The encoded protein is CASSLQGNQPQHF.